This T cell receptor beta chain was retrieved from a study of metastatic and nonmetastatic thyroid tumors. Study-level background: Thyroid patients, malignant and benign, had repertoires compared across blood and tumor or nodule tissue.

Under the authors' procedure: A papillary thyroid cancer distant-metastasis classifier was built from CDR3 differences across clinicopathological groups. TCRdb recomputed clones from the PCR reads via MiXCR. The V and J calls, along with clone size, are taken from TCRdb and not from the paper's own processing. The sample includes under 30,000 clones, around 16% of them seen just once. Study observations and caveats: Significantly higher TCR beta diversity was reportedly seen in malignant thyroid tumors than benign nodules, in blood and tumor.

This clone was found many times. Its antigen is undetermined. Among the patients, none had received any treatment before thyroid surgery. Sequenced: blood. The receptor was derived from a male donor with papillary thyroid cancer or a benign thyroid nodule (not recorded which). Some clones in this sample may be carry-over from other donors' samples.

CDR3 sequence: CASSPTGTALGHTDTQYF. The DNA of the CDR3 is TGTGCCAGCAGCCCTACCGGGACGGCTTTGGGCCACACAGATACGCAGTATTTT. The chain combines TRBV7-2 with TRBJ2-3; D is possibly TRBD1 or TRBD2 (5 bases each). The V and J ends lost 5 bases and 2 bases respectively, with 23 bases between them. CDR1 is SGHTA, CDR2 FQGNSA, per germline. The CDR3 sequence is 18 residues long.